This T cell receptor beta chain was profiled in a study of shared clonotypes between healthy human individuals. Clones were sequenced by immunoSEQ multiplex PCR, and TCRdb holds only the in-frame ones, with some missing. The sample lists some 1 million clones; about 75% were seen once. Germline CDR1 SGHTA, CDR2 FQGNSA. The CDR3 runs to 17 residues. Losses at the gene ends were 2 bases for V and 7 bases for J; bases not matched to a gene: 15. This sequence was found in a man between 18 and 29 years old in good health. The chain has TRBV7-2 and TRBJ2-7; 9 bases line up with TRBD2. Sequencing was carried out using memory CD4+ T cells sorted from blood. Subset meaning: CD45RA-negative fraction. The CDR3 nucleotides are TGTGCCAGCAGCTTACCTGTCGGCGGCGGGGGGGCCCGAGAGCAGTACTTC. It encodes CASSLPVGGGGAREQYF.